This record covers a single T cell receptor beta chain. Its cognate antigen is unknown. The CDR3 covers 15 residues. Germline loops: CDR1 SGDLS, CDR2 YYNGEE. The junction had 8 bases not matched to a gene; V was cut back by 1 base and J by 8 bases. 13 Jbeta primers and 60 Vbeta primers were used for the PCR. Repertoires were generated with immunoSEQ multiplex PCR, while TCRdb's copy carries only in-frame clones and drops some. Here the sample spans some 240,000 clones, around nine tenths being singletons. This sample is drawn from a study of cytomegalovirus exposure and HLA in healthy donors. Study-wide results and caveats: The number of N-insertions in an Asian-associated ancestry cluster was reportedly below the 666-donor mean in a later analysis. An analysis was carried out at a later point. It showed that HLA-associated TCR beta chains were more clonally expanded than equally common non-associated chains.

Sequencing was performed on PBMCs. The rearrangement uses TRBV9 and TRBJ2-4, with 8 bases aligning to TRBD2. This sequence was found in a girl aged 2 to 9 in good health and CMV-seronegative. CDR3: CASSVSLGLGDIQYF. The CDR3 nucleotides are TGTGCCAGCAGCGTATCCCTGGGACTAGGAGACATTCAGTACTTC. Full variable domain (rest looked up from reference TRBV9 and TRBJ2-4): DSGVTQTPKHLITATGQRVTLRCSPRSGDLSVYWYQQSLDQGLQFLIQYYNGEERAKGNILERFSAQQFPDLHSELNLSSLELGDSALYFCASSVSLGLGDIQYFGAGTRLSVL.